These 24 T cell receptor beta chains were all obtained from the same sample, sequenced in a study of cytomegalovirus exposure and HLA in healthy donors (dated by TCRdb to about 2017). Receptor amplification or capture employed the immunoSEQ multiplex PCR assay. A mixture of 60 forward primers for TCR Vbeta segments and 13 reverse primers for TCR Jbeta segments was used in the multiplex PCR. TCRdb mirrors the immuneACCESS table, restricted to in-frame sequences. Some clones are absent from its copies; in checked studies, under half trace to an unresolved V gene, and the reason for the others is unknown. The sample table records approximately 150,000 clones; around 60% of these occur just once. The ten most abundant clones make up approximately 6.6% of the sample. Specimen: PBMCs. The receptor source for this set is a woman aged 55 to 70 in good health and CMV-seropositive.

The chain joins TRBV19 to TRBJ2-1; 9 bases match TRBD1. After removal of 2 bases from V and 6 bases from J, the junction contained 14 bases not matched to a gene. Per the germline V gene, CDR1 is LNHDA and CDR2 is SQIVND (reference sequence). The CDR3 extends over 18 amino acids. The CDR3 sequence is CASSITSVVTGGTNEQFF. In DNA, the CDR3 is TGTGCCAGTAGTATAACCTCCGTGGTGACAGGGGGTACCAATGAGCAGTTCTTC. The whole variable domain, remainder taken from reference TRBV19 and TRBJ2-1, is DGGITQSPKYLFRKEGQNVTLSCEQNLNHDAMYWYRQDPGQGLRLIYYSQIVNDFQKGDIAEGYSVSREKKESFPLTVTSAQKNPTAFYLCASSITSVVTGGTNEQFFGPGTRLTVL.

This clone was seen more than once but under ten times. V gene TRBV9 combines with J gene TRBJ2-2; tentative D call: TRBD2 (6 bases). The CDR3 contains 15 residues. CDR1 SGDLS and CDR2 YYNGEE come from the germline V gene. V was cut by 2 bases and J by 0 bases, with 8 bases left in between. The CDR3 reads CASSVSGSNTGELFF. CDR3 nucleotides: TGTGCCAGCAGCGTGAGCGGGTCGAACACCGGGGAGCTGTTTTTT.

This clone was seen a few times. The V call is TRBV12-5, the J call TRBJ1-1; D is perhaps TRBD1 (5 bases). Germline V CDR1 and CDR2: LGHNT, FRNRAP. Trimming took 2 bases from V and 1 from J, leaving 11 bases between them. The CDR3 sequence is 15 residues long. The CDR3 DNA sequence: TGTGCTAGTGGTTTGTCGGGGGGTCCGAACACTGAAGCTTTCTTT. Residues: CASGLSGGPNTEAFF.

This sequence joins TRBV7-3 and TRBJ2-1; TRBD2 aligns across 11 bases. V lost 4 bases to trimming and J lost 6 bases; unmatched junction nucleotides: 8. The germline gives CDR1 SGHTA, CDR2 FQGTGA. This CDR3 has 16 residues. The CDR3 is CASSSSTSGNPNEQFF. DNA for the CDR3: TGTGCCAGCAGCTCTTCGACTAGCGGGAACCCCAATGAGCAGTTCTTC.

The chain carries TRBV18 and TRBJ2-3; 9 nucleotides align to TRBD1. CDR3 length equals 17 residues. Germline assignment: CDR1 KGHSH and CDR2 LQKENI. Unmatched junction bases numbered 9, after V lost 3 bases and J lost 2 bases. CDR3 bases: TGTGCCAGCTCACCCAGGCGTCGGACAGGGGCCACAGATACGCAGTATTTT. Amino acids: CASSPRRRTGATDTQYF.

The DNA of the CDR3 is TGTGCCAGCAGGGAGTGGGGGGGCGAGTCTAATGAAAAACTGTTTTTT. Translation: CASREWGGESNEKLFF. The V gene is TRBV5-4, the J gene TRBJ1-4; possibly TRBD1 for D (6 bases). Germline assignment: CDR1 SGHNT and CDR2 YYREEE (reference sequence). The CDR3 extends over 16 amino acids. V was cut by 5 bases and J by 3 bases, with 17 bases left in between. Looking up the rest from reference TRBV5-4 and TRBJ1-4 gives the full variable domain: ETGVTQSPTHLIKTRGQQVTLRCSSQSGHNTVSWYQQALGQGPQFIFQYYREEENGRGNFPPRFSGLQFPNYSSELNVNALELDDSALYLCASREWGGESNEKLFFGSGTQLSVL.

The V gene is TRBV10-3, the J gene TRBJ2-5; no firm D call. Germline V gives CDR1 ENHRY, CDR2 SYGVKD. The CDR3 sequence is 12 residues long. With 3 bases removed from V and 5 bases from J, the gap between germline ends came to 7 bases. CDR3 DNA sequence: TGTGCCATCAGTGAACCCCGGGAGACCCAGTACTTC. It translates to CAISEPRETQYF.

J is TRBJ2-1 and V is TRBV2, with 13 bases identical to TRBD2. CDR1 is SNHLY, CDR2 FYNNEI, per germline. V was clipped by 8 bases and J by 8 bases; unmatched bases: 6. This CDR3 contains 14 residues. CDR3 region: CASSETSGRYEQFF. CDR3 sequence (DNA): TGTGCCAGCTCTGAGACTAGCGGGAGGTATGAGCAGTTCTTC.

This clone turned up a few times. As DNA, the CDR3 is TGTGCCAGCAGATATGACAGCCTCTCTGGAAACACCATATATTTT. It is translated as CASRYDSLSGNTIYF. V usage is TRBV5-5 and J usage is TRBJ1-3; D perhaps matches TRBD1 (5 bases). The CDR3 is made up of 15 amino acids. Per the germline V gene, CDR1 is SGHKS and CDR2 is YYEKEE (reference sequence). V shed 5 bases and J shed 0 bases, with 12 bases lying between them.

The V call is TRBV7-9, the J call TRBJ2-2, with D possibly matching TRBD1 (5 bases). Germline CDR1 SEHNR, CDR2 FQNEAQ (reference sequence). This CDR3 is built from 15 residues. Trimming cost V 5 bases and J 0 bases, with 10 bases left between them. The CDR3 coding sequence is TGTGCCAGCAGCAAGGACAACTCGAACACCGGGGAGCTGTTTTTT. Its translation is CASSKDNSNTGELFF.

The rearrangement joins TRBV4-3 to TRBJ2-1; TRBD2 agrees at 9 bases. Germline V lookup: CDR1 LGHNA, CDR2 YSLEER. The CDR3 loop spans 15 amino acids. Losses at the gene ends were 0 bases for V and 9 bases for J; bases not matched to a gene: 6. Written as DNA, the CDR3 is TGCGCCAGCAGCCAAGATCAGGTAGCGGGAGCTGAGCAGTTCTTC. Its protein is CASSQDQVAGAEQFF.

The chain recombines TRBV2 with TRBJ2-5; no firm D call. V lost 1 base, J lost 4 bases, and 13 bases lay in between. The CDR3 extends over 15 amino acids. Per germline, CDR1 SNHLY and CDR2 FYNNEI. The CDR3 reads CASSEGQVLVETQYF. Written as DNA, the CDR3 is TGTGCCAGCAGTGAAGGTCAGGTCCTCGTAGAGACCCAGTACTTC.

Here the CDR3 reads CASSFGRETDTQYF. CDR3 DNA: TGTGCCAGCAGTTTCGGGCGGGAAACAGATACGCAGTATTTT. The chain joins TRBV27 to TRBJ2-3; the D gene is possibly TRBD2 (6 bases). This CDR3 contains 14 residues. Trimming took off 3 bases at V and 3 bases at J, with 10 bases between the two ends. Germline V CDR1 and CDR2: MNHEY, SMNVEV (reference sequence).

This sequence joins TRBV4-1 and TRBJ1-4; D unclear. Trimming left V 1 base short and J 5 bases short, with 11 bases between. CDR3 length: 15 amino acids. Germline V CDR1 and CDR2: MGHRA, YSYEKL. In DNA, the CDR3 is TGCGCCAGCAGCCAAGTACCGGGATTCAATGAAAAACTGTTTTTT. Translation: CASSQVPGFNEKLFF.

The genes are TRBV28 and TRBJ2-7; 9 bases are shared with TRBD2. CDR3 size: 17 residues. J gave up 3 bases and V 5 bases, and 14 bases lay outside the gene matches. Germline V CDR1 and CDR2: MDHEN, SYDVKM. CDR3 sequence: CASSPPFLAGPYYEQYF. CDR3 nucleotides: TGTGCCAGCAGTCCCCCCTTTCTAGCGGGACCGTACTACGAGCAGTACTTC.

The gene calls are TRBV19 and TRBJ1-1; 8 positions match TRBD1. V lost 3 bases to trimming and J lost 4 bases; unmatched junction nucleotides: 7. The germline V gene has CDR1 LNHDA and CDR2 SQIVND (reference sequence). The CDR3 is 15 residues long. CDR3 protein: CASSIGAGGRTEAFF. As DNA, the CDR3 is TGTGCCAGTAGTATTGGGGCAGGGGGCCGCACTGAAGCTTTCTTT.

This clone was detected a few times. The genes are TRBV5-1 and TRBJ2-3; D is possibly TRBD2 (5 bases). Germline assignment: CDR1 SGHRS and CDR2 YFSETQ. V was trimmed by 4 bases and J by 0 bases, leaving 12 bases between them. The CDR3 contains 15 residues. The CDR3 loop is CASSPPAGSTDTQYF. DNA of the CDR3: TGCGCCAGCAGCCCCCCGGCGGGCAGCACAGATACGCAGTATTTT.

The chain employs TRBV13 and TRBJ2-1; 7 bases are shared with TRBD2. The length of the CDR3 is 17 residues. From germline, CDR1 is PRHDT and CDR2 FYEKMQ (reference sequence). With 0 bases clipped from V and 0 bases from J, the junction kept 5 bases outside the gene matches. The CDR3 bases are TGTGCCAGCAGCTTAGGCCCTAGCGGATTCTCCTACAATGAGCAGTTCTTC. Translated, it gives CASSLGPSGFSYNEQFF.

This clone was recorded once. This sequence joins TRBV19 and TRBJ2-3; 7 bases line up with TRBD1. Germline CDR1 LNHDA, CDR2 SQIVND (reference sequence). V shed 5 bases, J shed 3 bases, and the junction held 5 bases outside the gene matches. CDR3 length: 14 residues. CDR3 in amino acids: CASSRTGATDTQYF. The CDR3, as DNA: TGTGCCAGTAGTCGTACAGGGGCAACAGATACGCAGTATTTT.

The genes are TRBV7-2 and TRBJ2-7; 9 nucleotides align to TRBD2. The CDR3 consists of 15 residues. CDR1 is SGHTA, CDR2 FQGNSA, per germline. Trimming at V came to 5 bases and at J to 7 bases, leaving 12 bases not matched to a gene. This chain's CDR3 is CASSNLAGTAREQYF. The CDR3 DNA is TGTGCCAGCAGCAACCTAGCGGGGACCGCTAGAGAGCAGTACTTC.

The V gene is TRBV7-2, the J gene TRBJ2-1; 9 bases line up with TRBD2. Germline V gives CDR1 SGHTA, CDR2 FQGNSA. Unmatched junction bases numbered 10, after V lost 5 bases and J lost 5 bases. This CDR3 is built from 16 residues. This CDR3 reads CASSLRGGEGDNEQFF. The CDR3, as DNA: TGTGCCAGCAGCCTTCGCGGGGGGGAGGGAGACAATGAGCAGTTCTTC.

The chain is built from TRBV7-2 and TRBJ2-2; possible D gene TRBD2, 5 bases. Germline loops: CDR1 SGHTA, CDR2 FQGNSA. CDR3 length equals 14 residues. V lost 4 bases to trimming and J lost 6 bases, with 12 bases between them. Here the CDR3 DNA reads TGTGCCAGCAGCTCATCGCGGGTGGCCGGGGAGCTGTTTTTT. It specifies CASSSSRVAGELFF.

This clone was seen a handful of times. The rearrangement links TRBV6-5 to TRBJ1-1; D is undetermined. The germline V and J ends were trimmed by 0 bases and 5 bases, with 10 bases remaining between them. Germline assignment: CDR1 MNHEY and CDR2 SVGAGI. The CDR3 runs 14 residues. The CDR3 coding sequence is TGTGCCAGCAGTTACTCGAGCGGTTGGACTGAAGCTTTCTTT. It specifies CASSYSSGWTEAFF.

This clone occurred a few times. The rearrangement joins TRBV9 to TRBJ2-7; the D gene is possibly TRBD2 (6 bases). The V end was cut by 4 bases, the J end by 6 bases, with 20 bases between. The CDR3 runs to 15 residues. Germline-derived CDR1 and CDR2 are SGDLS and YYNGEE. This CDR3 is CASSPELAGVGEQYF. The CDR3 DNA is TGTGCCAGCAGCCCCGAACTAGCCGGGGTGGGCGAGCAGTACTTC. Using reference TRBV9 and TRBJ2-7 for the parts outside the CDR3, the full variable domain is DSGVTQTPKHLITATGQRVTLRCSPRSGDLSVYWYQQSLDQGLQFLIQYYNGEERAKGNILERFSAQQFPDLHSELNLSSLELGDSALYFCASSPELAGVGEQYFGPGTRLTVT.